Each of the 9 T cell receptor beta chains below was sequenced from the same sample in a study of shared clonotypes between healthy human individuals. Clones were sequenced by immunoSEQ multiplex PCR, and TCRdb holds only the in-frame ones, with some missing. The data hold roughly 300,000 clones, with around 86% observed a single time. The sample taken for sequencing was memory CD8+ T cells sorted from blood. Indicated subset: CD45RO+ cells pooled with CCR7-negative TemRA cells. These receptors were taken from a man between 18 and 29 years old in good health.

In DNA, the CDR3 is TGTGCCAGCAGGCCCGACAGAGGGATGGATGAGACCCAGTACTTC. Its translation is CASRPDRGMDETQYF. This rearrangement joins TRBV28 to TRBJ2-5, with D possibly being TRBD1 or TRBD2 (5 bases each). Trimming left V 6 bases short and J 5 bases short, with 19 bases between. The CDR3 totals 15 residues. Germline CDR1 MDHEN, CDR2 SYDVKM. Full variable domain (missing parts from reference TRBV28 and TRBJ2-5): DVKVTQSSRYLVKRTGEKVFLECVQDMDHENMFWYRQDPGLGLRLIYFSYDVKMKEKGDIPEGYSVSREKKERFSLILESASTNQTSMYLCASRPDRGMDETQYFGPGTRLLVL.

This rearrangement joins TRBV27 to TRBJ2-7; D is possibly TRBD2 (6 bases). This CDR3 is 14 amino acids long. V lost 1 base to trimming and J lost 4 bases, with 11 bases between them. The germline CDR1 and CDR2 sequences are MNHEY and SMNVEV (reference sequence). CDR3 amino acids: CASSLWGESYEQYF. The CDR3 coding sequence is TGTGCCAGCAGTTTATGGGGGGAATCGTACGAGCAGTACTTC.

Many counts were recorded for this clone. The V gene is TRBV25-1, the J gene TRBJ2-7, with a tentative D call TRBD2 (6 bases). This CDR3 contains 12 residues. Per germline, CDR1 MGHDK and CDR2 SYGVNS. V shed 8 bases and J shed 6 bases, with 14 bases lying between them. The CDR3 DNA sequence: TGTGCCAGCGGGGCGGGCGGGATCGAGCAGTACTTC. Protein sequence: CASGAGGIEQYF.

The chain uses TRBV28 and TRBJ2-7; TRBD2 agrees at 9 bases. The V gene's germline CDR1 is MDHEN and CDR2 SYDVKM. CDR3 size: 13 residues. J lost 5 bases, V lost 9 bases, and 8 bases had no gene match. The CDR3 nucleotides are TGTGCCAGTTCCAGCGGGGGGCACCACGAGCAGTACTTC. Translation: CASSSGGHHEQYF. Supplemented by reference TRBV28 and TRBJ2-7, the full variable domain reads DVKVTQSSRYLVKRTGEKVFLECVQDMDHENMFWYRQDPGLGLRLIYFSYDVKMKEKGDIPEGYSVSREKKERFSLILESASTNQTSMYLCASSSGGHHEQYFGPGTRLTVT.

The rearrangement uses TRBV25-1 and TRBJ2-3, with 7 bases that match TRBD2. The CDR3 loop spans 15 amino acids. Germline V CDR1 and CDR2: MGHDK, SYGVNS. Trimming at V came to 1 base and at J to 2 bases, leaving 3 bases not matched to a gene. CDR3 residues: CASSEFSGDTDTQYF. For the CDR3, the DNA is TGTGCCAGCAGTGAATTCAGCGGGGACACAGATACGCAGTATTTT.

The genes are TRBV2 and TRBJ2-4; no definite D call. The V gene lost 8 bases and the J gene lost 6 bases, with 5 bases spanning the gap. CDR3 length equals 10 residues. CDR1 is SNHLY, CDR2 FYNNEI, per germline. CDR3 sequence: CASGSNIQYF. CDR3 DNA: TGTGCCAGCGGCTCAAACATTCAGTACTTC.

CDR3 region: CASSEDRGYEQYF. The CDR3 DNA is TGTGCCAGCAGTGAAGACAGGGGCTACGAGCAGTACTTC. The V and J genes are TRBV2 and TRBJ2-7, with TRBD1 identical over 7 bases. Germline CDR1 is SNHLY and CDR2 is FYNNEI. The V and J ends lost 1 base and 3 bases, in that order; junction bases with no gene match: 0. There are 13 residues in the CDR3.

The J gene is TRBJ2-7, the V gene TRBV27, with 9 bases identical to TRBD1. Germline-derived CDR1 and CDR2 are MNHEY and SMNVEV (reference sequence). Losses at the gene ends were 3 bases for V and 3 bases for J; bases not matched to a gene: 3. This CDR3 has 14 residues. CDR3 sequence: CASSFAGQGYEQYF. DNA for the CDR3: TGTGCCAGCAGTTTTGCGGGACAGGGCTACGAGCAGTACTTC.

The chain employs TRBV13 and TRBJ2-7, with TRBD1 matching over 9 bases. With V trimmed by 1 base and J by 3 bases, 7 bases remained unmatched. This CDR3 contains 16 residues. Germline-derived CDR1 and CDR2 are PRHDT and FYEKMQ (reference sequence). The CDR3: CASSLVGTGLVYEQYF. The CDR3 coding sequence is TGTGCCAGCAGCTTAGTCGGGACAGGGCTCGTCTACGAGCAGTACTTC.